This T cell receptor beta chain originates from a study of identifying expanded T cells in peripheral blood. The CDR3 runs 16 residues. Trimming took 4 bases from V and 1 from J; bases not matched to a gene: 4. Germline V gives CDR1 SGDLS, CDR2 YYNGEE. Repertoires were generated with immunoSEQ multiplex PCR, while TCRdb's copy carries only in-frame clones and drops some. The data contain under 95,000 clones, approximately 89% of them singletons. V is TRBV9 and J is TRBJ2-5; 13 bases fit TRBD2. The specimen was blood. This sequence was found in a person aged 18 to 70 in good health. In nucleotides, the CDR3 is TGTGCCAGCAGCCTCGGGACTAGCGGGACCCAAGAGACCCAGTACTTC. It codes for CASSLGTSGTQETQYF.